These T cell receptor beta chains were read from a single sample in a study of shared clonotypes between healthy human individuals. Clones were sequenced by immunoSEQ multiplex PCR, and TCRdb holds only the in-frame ones, with some missing. Here the sample spans some 2 million clones, about 95% being singletons. Source material: naive CD8+ T cells sorted from blood. The receptors derive from a man between 18 and 35 years old in good health. CDR3s include the opening cysteine and the closing phenylalanine or tryptophan. D genes are given only for firm matches. Part of the rows lack a size; the others show once, few, many or a class for expanded clones.

few,TRBV7-9,TRBJ1-2,.,CASSLGAGVLDGYTF,TGTGCCAGCAGCTTAGGAGCAGGGGTTCTTGATGGCTACACCTTC
.,TRBV27,TRBJ2-1,.,CANHFSSRGSGEQFF,TGTGCCAACCATTTTAGCTCTAGAGGCTCGGGTGAGCAGTTCTTC
.,TRBV11-2,TRBJ2-3,TRBD2,CASSLDRDYNTDTQYF,TGTGCCAGCAGCTTAGATCGGGACTACAACACAGATACGCAGTATTTT
.,TRBV7-6,TRBJ2-3,TRBD2,CASSRGVDTQYF,TGTGCCAGCAGCCGGGGGGTTGATACGCAGTATTTT
.,TRBV7-9,TRBJ2-3,TRBD1,CASSSTGEKATDTQYF,TGTGCCAGCAGTTCGACAGGGGAAAAGGCCACAGATACGCAGTATTTT
.,TRBV9,TRBJ2-7,TRBD1,CASSAAGGETGEQYF,TGTGCCAGCAGCGCCGCAGGGGGCGAGACGGGTGAGCAGTACTTC
.,TRBV13,TRBJ2-7,TRBD2,CASSQGLAGGPFAYEQYF,TGTGCCAGCAGCCAAGGACTAGCGGGAGGGCCTTTCGCCTACGAGCAGTACTTC
.,TRBV19,TRBJ2-7,.,CASSWAGSSYEQYF,TGTGCCAGTAGTTGGGCGGGGAGCTCCTACGAGCAGTACTTC
.,TRBV13,TRBJ2-2,.,CASSFGRADGSYTGELFF,TGTGCCAGCAGCTTCGGCAGGGCAGACGGGAGTTACACCGGGGAGCTGTTTTTT
.,TRBV30,TRBJ2-3,.,CAWSVPLSTDTQYF,TGTGCCTGGAGTGTACCCCTAAGCACAGATACGCAGTATTTT
.,TRBV21-1,TRBJ2-7,.,CASSKGTSGNHEQYF,TGTGCCAGCAGCAAAGGGACTAGCGGGAACCACGAGCAGTACTTC
.,TRBV5-5,TRBJ2-7,.,CASSLGVSSYEQYF,TGTGCCAGCAGCTTGGGGGTTAGCTCCTACGAGCAGTACTTC
once,TRBV10-3,TRBJ1-2,.,CAISDLGPNYGYTF,TGTGCCATCAGTGATCTGGGCCCTAACTATGGCTACACCTTC
.,TRBV7-8,TRBJ2-7,TRBD1,CASSSLGTGAYEQYF,TGTGCCAGCAGCTCGCTAGGGACAGGTGCCTACGAGCAGTACTTC
.,TRBV27,TRBJ1-3,.,CASRASFRSSGNTIYF,TGTGCCAGCAGGGCATCCTTCAGGAGTTCTGGAAACACCATATATTTT
.,TRBV27,TRBJ2-2,TRBD1,CATTTDRGATGELFF,TGTGCCACCACCACGGACAGGGGAGCCACCGGGGAGCTGTTTTTT
.,TRBV27,TRBJ2-7,TRBD1,CASSLRQGAPLPPEQYF,TGTGCCAGCAGTCTTCGACAGGGAGCCCCCCTACCTCCCGAGCAGTACTTC
.,TRBV27,TRBJ2-1,TRBD1,CASTGTGINEQFF,TGTGCCAGCACGGGGACAGGGATCAATGAGCAGTTCTTC
.,TRBV6-5,TRBJ1-2,.,CASSYSMGEGLGGYTF,TGTGCCAGCAGTTACTCGATGGGGGAAGGGCTTGGTGGCTACACCTTC
.,TRBV7-6,TRBJ2-3,TRBD2,CASTQRDLLGTDTQYF,TGTGCCAGCACTCAGCGGGACTTACTAGGCACAGATACGCAGTATTTT
.,TRBV5-4,TRBJ1-2,TRBD1,CASSPRGGYGYTF,TGTGCCAGCAGCCCCAGGGGGGGCTATGGCTACACCTTC
.,TRBV15,TRBJ1-2,TRBD1,CATSEGQGADYGYTF,TGTGCCACCAGCGAAGGACAGGGGGCGGACTATGGCTACACCTTC
.,TRBV9,TRBJ2-6,.,CASSPRAGANVLTF,TGTGCCAGCAGCCCTAGAGCTGGGGCCAACGTCCTGACTTTC
.,TRBV28,TRBJ2-1,.,CASRSYNEQFF,TGTGCCAGCAGAAGCTACAATGAGCAGTTCTTC
.,TRBV30,TRBJ1-1,TRBD1,CAWDAGGTEAFF,TGTGCCTGGGACGCAGGGGGTACTGAAGCTTTCTTT
.,TRBV4-1,TRBJ2-7,.,CASSQDGGGISYEQYF,TGCGCCAGCAGCCAAGATGGGGGAGGAATCTCCTACGAGCAGTACTTC
.,TRBV27,TRBJ2-7,.,CASGPGTGANYEQYF,TGTGCCAGCGGCCCTGGGACTGGGGCCAACTACGAGCAGTACTTC
.,TRBV5-1,TRBJ1-4,.,CASSIPPRGPGEKLFF,TGCGCCAGCAGCATCCCTCCCCGGGGGCCAGGGGAAAAACTGTTTTTT
.,TRBV9,TRBJ2-1,TRBD2,CASSGVTRGNNEQFF,TGTGCCAGCAGCGGAGTCACGCGGGGGAACAATGAGCAGTTCTTC
.,TRBV6-4,TRBJ1-5,TRBD1,CASTFTRDRGRVPPGPQHF,TGTGCCAGCACCTTCACACGGGACAGGGGGCGAGTTCCCCCGGGGCCCCAGCATTTT
once,TRBV13,TRBJ2-7,TRBD2,CASSLRGDEQYF,TGTGCCAGCAGCTTGCGGGGGGACGAGCAGTACTTC
.,TRBV7-9,TRBJ1-2,.,CASISSSGPGWLDGYTF,TGTGCCAGCATTTCTTCATCCGGGCCCGGATGGCTGGATGGCTACACCTTC
.,TRBV7-7,TRBJ1-3,.,CASSFIHRPSSGNTIYF,TGTGCTAGCAGCTTCATACATCGACCGAGCTCTGGAAACACCATATATTTT
few,TRBV27,TRBJ2-2,.,CASSYTGELFF,TGTGCCAGCAGTTACACCGGGGAGCTGTTTTTT
.,TRBV27,TRBJ1-1,.,CASSLGGLGTEAFF,TGTGCCAGCAGTTTGGGCGGCTTGGGAACTGAAGCTTTCTTT
.,TRBV28,TRBJ2-7,.,CASSLRRNEQYF,TGTGCCAGCAGTTTACGCAGGAACGAGCAGTACTTC
.,TRBV30,TRBJ2-7,TRBD1,CAWGVGQGYEQYF,TGTGCCTGGGGAGTGGGACAGGGCTACGAGCAGTACTTC
.,TRBV5-4,TRBJ2-7,.,CASSLNREQYF,TGTGCCAGCAGCTTGAATCGCGAGCAGTACTTC
.,TRBV7-9,TRBJ2-5,.,CASSLSLGAGTGETQYF,TGTGCCAGCAGCTTAAGCCTGGGGGCAGGCACTGGGGAGACCCAGTACTTC
.,TRBV6-5,TRBJ1-1,.,CASSYEGNTEAFF,TGTGCCAGCAGTTATGAGGGGAACACTGAAGCTTTCTTT
once,TRBV10-3,TRBJ1-1,.,CAINEGTENTEAFF,TGTGCCATCAATGAGGGCACAGAGAACACTGAAGCTTTCTTT
.,TRBV7-9,TRBJ2-2,.,CASSRPPQGGQGYTGELFF,TGTGCCAGCAGCCGGCCACCTCAAGGCGGGCAGGGGTACACCGGGGAGCTGTTTTTT
.,TRBV27,TRBJ2-3,TRBD2,CASRGLALFTDTQYF,TGTGCCAGCAGGGGACTAGCGCTATTCACAGATACGCAGTATTTT
.,TRBV9,TRBJ2-1,TRBD1,CASSGLRDSYNEQFF,TGTGCCAGCAGCGGACTCCGGGACAGTTACAATGAGCAGTTCTTC
.,TRBV4-1,TRBJ1-2,.,CASSQGDTYTF,TGCGCCAGCAGCCAAGGGGACACCTACACCTTC
once,TRBV4-1,TRBJ2-7,.,CASSQGPGQFEQYF,TGCGCCAGCAGCCAAGGGCCTGGACAGTTCGAGCAGTACTTC
.,TRBV7-6,TRBJ2-7,TRBD2,CASSLAYREGLYEQYF,TGTGCCAGCAGCTTAGCGTACCGGGAGGGCCTCTACGAGCAGTACTTC
few,TRBV30,TRBJ2-2,.,CAWRGASGELFF,TGTGCCTGGAGAGGGGCATCCGGGGAGCTGTTTTTT
.,TRBV9,TRBJ2-7,.,CASSVGRSSYEQYF,TGTGCCAGCAGCGTAGGCCGCAGCTCCTACGAGCAGTACTTC
.,TRBV28,TRBJ2-7,TRBD2,CASSYPGTSGGLYEQYF,TGTGCCAGCAGCTACCCCGGGACTAGCGGGGGGTTGTACGAGCAGTACTTC
.,TRBV6-1,TRBJ1-2,.,CASSEGGTRTAYGYTF,TGTGCCAGCAGTGAAGGAGGGACCCGGACAGCCTATGGCTACACCTTC
.,TRBV11-2,TRBJ2-1,.,CASSLSEGYNEQFF,TGTGCCAGCAGCTTAAGCGAAGGGTACAATGAGCAGTTCTTC
.,TRBV7-9,TRBJ1-2,.,CASSLETEYGYTF,TGTGCCAGCAGCTTAGAGACAGAATATGGCTACACCTTC
.,TRBV5-1,TRBJ2-3,TRBD2,CASSLDGLAFTDTQYF,TGCGCCAGCAGCTTGGATGGACTAGCGTTCACAGATACGCAGTATTTT
.,TRBV27,TRBJ2-2,TRBD1,CASSLSATGAGELFF,TGTGCCAGCAGTTTATCGGCCACAGGGGCCGGGGAGCTGTTTTTT
.,TRBV30,TRBJ1-6,TRBD1,CAWSDRPGQGSSPLHF,TGTGCCTGGAGTGACCGACCGGGACAGGGAAGTTCACCCCTCCACTTT
.,TRBV25-1,TRBJ2-5,.,CASSETEQETQYF,TGTGCCAGCAGTGAGACAGAGCAAGAGACCCAGTACTTC
.,TRBV27,TRBJ2-7,TRBD2,CASSAHSGAYEQYF,TGTGCCAGCAGTGCACATAGCGGGGCCTACGAGCAGTACTTC
.,TRBV5-1,TRBJ2-7,TRBD1,CASSLDRGYEQYF,TGCGCCAGCAGCTTGGACAGGGGTTACGAGCAGTACTTC